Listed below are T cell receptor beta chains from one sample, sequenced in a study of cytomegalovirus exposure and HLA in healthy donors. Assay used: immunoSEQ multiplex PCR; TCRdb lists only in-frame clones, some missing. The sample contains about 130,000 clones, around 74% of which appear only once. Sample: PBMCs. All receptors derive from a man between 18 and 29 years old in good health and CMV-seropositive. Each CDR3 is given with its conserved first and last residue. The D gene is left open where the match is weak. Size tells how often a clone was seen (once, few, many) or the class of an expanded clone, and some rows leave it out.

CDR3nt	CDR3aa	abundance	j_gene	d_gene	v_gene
TGTGCCAGCAGCTGGACTGGGTCCTACAATGAGCAGTTCTTC	CASSWTGSYNEQFF	.	TRBJ2-1	.	TRBV6-1
TGTGCCAGCAGCCATGGGGCGGGGACCTACAATGAGCAGTTCTTC	CASSHGAGTYNEQFF	.	TRBJ2-1	.	TRBV11-2
TGTGCCATCAGTGATAGCGGGTCCTCCCTCACCGAGCAGTACTTC	CAISDSGSSLTEQYF	.	TRBJ2-7	TRBD2	TRBV10-3
TGTGCCAGCAGCTTCCGGGACAGGGCCCAATATGGCTACACCTTC	CASSFRDRAQYGYTF	.	TRBJ1-2	TRBD1	TRBV5-6
TGTGCCAGCAGCTTCCCAAGGCAGGGCGACGAGCAGTACTTC	CASSFPRQGDEQYF	.	TRBJ2-7	.	TRBV7-9
TGCAGCGTTGACGGCAGGGCTGGCACAGATACGCAGTATTTT	CSVDGRAGTDTQYF	few	TRBJ2-3	.	TRBV29-1
TGTGCCAGCAGCGTTCTCGGTTCCGAGCAGTACTTC	CASSVLGSEQYF	.	TRBJ2-7	.	TRBV13
TGTGCCAGCACGAGAGGGCCCGAGCAGTACTTC	CASTRGPEQYF	few	TRBJ2-7	.	TRBV2
TGCGCCAGCAGCTTGGAGCCAGGGGGAGGTGAAAAACTGTTTTTT	CASSLEPGGGEKLFF	few	TRBJ1-4	TRBD1	TRBV5-1
TGTGCCAGCAGCCACAGGGTGCAAGAGACCCAGTACTTC	CASSHRVQETQYF	once	TRBJ2-5	.	TRBV5-4
TGTGCCAGCAGTGCCACTAGCGGGTCGAACAATGAGCAGTTCTTC	CASSATSGSNNEQFF	few	TRBJ2-1	TRBD2	TRBV6-4
TGTGCCAGCACCCCGGGACAGTTGAACACTGAAGCTTTCTTT	CASTPGQLNTEAFF	.	TRBJ1-1	TRBD1	TRBV5-4
TGTGCCAGCAGTAAAAACGGCGGATTCCGTATCGATGAGCAGTTCTTC	CASSKNGGFRIDEQFF	.	TRBJ2-1	.	TRBV27
TGCGCCAGCAGCTTGGAGTCAGGGAGGGATAATGAAAAACTGTTTTTT	CASSLESGRDNEKLFF	.	TRBJ1-4	.	TRBV5-1
TGTGCCAGCAGCTTGACGGGACAGGCATTATATAGCAATCAGCCCCAGCATTTT	CASSLTGQALYSNQPQHF	.	TRBJ1-5	TRBD1	TRBV5-8
TGTGCCAGCAGCGCCGCGGGGCTTGAAAAACTGTTTTTT	CASSAAGLEKLFF	.	TRBJ1-4	.	TRBV9
TGTGCCAGCAGGGAGGGCTCCTACGAGCAGTACTTC	CASREGSYEQYF	.	TRBJ2-7	.	TRBV25-1
TGTGCCAGCAGTCGCCGGACAGGGACGGGCCAGCCCCAGCACTTT	CASSRRTGTGQPQHF	.	TRBJ1-5	TRBD1	TRBV28
TGTGCCAGCAGCTTGCCGGCCCATTCCGGGGAAAAACTGTTTTTT	CASSLPAHSGEKLFF	once	TRBJ1-4	.	TRBV7-8
TGTGCCAGCAGACAGGGATGGCTTGAGACCCAGTACTTC	CASRQGWLETQYF	.	TRBJ2-5	.	TRBV25-1
TGTGCCAGCAGCAAAGACGGAGGGAGGAGCGAACGAACTGGGAACACTGAAGCTTTCTTT	CASSKDGGRSERTGNTEAFF	few	TRBJ1-1	.	TRBV21-1
TGTGCTAGCAGCTTAGTCGGGGAAGAGACCCAGTACTTC	CASSLVGEETQYF	.	TRBJ2-5	.	TRBV7-7
TGCAGCGTCGAGGGGACAGGGGGCCTGTCGGACTATGGCTACACCTTC	CSVEGTGGLSDYGYTF	.	TRBJ1-2	TRBD1	TRBV29-1
TGTGCCAGCAGCGTCTCAGTCGGGGACTATGGCTACACCTTC	CASSVSVGDYGYTF	.	TRBJ1-2	.	TRBV9
TGTGCCAGCAGTGAATTGACTAGCAAGACCCAGTACTTC	CASSELTSKTQYF	.	TRBJ2-5	TRBD2	TRBV25-1
TGCAGCGTTGTTATACTAGCGGGAGCAGATACGCAGTATTTT	CSVVILAGADTQYF	.	TRBJ2-3	TRBD2	TRBV29-1
TGCGCCAGCAGCTTAATTGTCCAGGGGGTGGACGGGGAGCTGTTTTTT	CASSLIVQGVDGELFF	.	TRBJ2-2	TRBD1	TRBV5-1
TGTGCCAGCAGCCTGGTTGTGGGGCACTATGGCTACACCTTC	CASSLVVGHYGYTF	.	TRBJ1-2	.	TRBV7-8
TGCAGCGTTGAAAGCTTCGGGAGGGAAAATGGCTACACCTTC	CSVESFGRENGYTF	few	TRBJ1-2	.	TRBV29-1
TGTGCCAGCAGCTTCAGCGGGAGGAACTACAATGAGCAGTTCTTC	CASSFSGRNYNEQFF	.	TRBJ2-1	TRBD2	TRBV6-1
TGTGCCTCATCCAGGGGCCTAGGCTCCTACGAGCAGTACTTC	CASSRGLGSYEQYF	.	TRBJ2-7	.	TRBV30
TGTGCCAGCAGTACTAAGACAGGCTCCTACGAGCAGTACTTC	CASSTKTGSYEQYF	.	TRBJ2-7	.	TRBV5-4
TGTGCCAGTAGTACGCCACAGGGTCCCAAAAACATTCAGTACTTC	CASSTPQGPKNIQYF	.	TRBJ2-4	.	TRBV19
TGTGCCAGCAGCCAAGATAGAACGGGAGAGATCCCCTACGAGCAGTACTTC	CASSQDRTGEIPYEQYF	.	TRBJ2-7	.	TRBV4-2
TGTGCCAGCAGGCATGAGGGCTCCCAAGAGACCCAGTACTTC	CASRHEGSQETQYF	.	TRBJ2-5	.	TRBV28
TGTGCCAGCAGAGCCACTAGCGGGAGCTACGAGCAGTACTTC	CASRATSGSYEQYF	once	TRBJ2-7	TRBD2	TRBV6-5
TGTGCCAGCAGCGCCGCTGACAGTCGCTATGGCTACACCTTC	CASSAADSRYGYTF	.	TRBJ1-2	.	TRBV9
TGTGCCATCAGTGACCCGGACAGGGGCGCCGACACTGAAGCTTTCTTT	CAISDPDRGADTEAFF	.	TRBJ1-1	TRBD1	TRBV10-3
TGTGCCAGCAGCCACGGGACAGGGGGGACTAATGAAAAACTGTTTTTT	CASSHGTGGTNEKLFF	.	TRBJ1-4	TRBD1	TRBV7-2